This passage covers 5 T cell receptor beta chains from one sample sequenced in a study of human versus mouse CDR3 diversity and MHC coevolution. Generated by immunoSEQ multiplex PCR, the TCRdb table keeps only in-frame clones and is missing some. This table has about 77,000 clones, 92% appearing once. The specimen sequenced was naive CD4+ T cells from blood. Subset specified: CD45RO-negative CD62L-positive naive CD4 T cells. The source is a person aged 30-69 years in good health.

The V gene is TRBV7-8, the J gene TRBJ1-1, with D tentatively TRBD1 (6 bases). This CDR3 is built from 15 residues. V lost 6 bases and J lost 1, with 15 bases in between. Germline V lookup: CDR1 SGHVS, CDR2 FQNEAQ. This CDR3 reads CASSPIGGANTEAFF. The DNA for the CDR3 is TGTGCCAGCAGTCCAATTGGGGGCGCGAACACTGAAGCTTTCTTT.

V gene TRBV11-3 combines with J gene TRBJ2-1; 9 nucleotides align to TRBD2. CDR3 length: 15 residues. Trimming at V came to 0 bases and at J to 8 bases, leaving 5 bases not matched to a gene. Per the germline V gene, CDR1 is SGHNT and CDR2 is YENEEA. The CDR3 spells CASSLDSGRFDEQFF. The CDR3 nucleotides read TGTGCCAGCAGCTTAGATAGCGGGAGATTCGATGAGCAGTTCTTC.

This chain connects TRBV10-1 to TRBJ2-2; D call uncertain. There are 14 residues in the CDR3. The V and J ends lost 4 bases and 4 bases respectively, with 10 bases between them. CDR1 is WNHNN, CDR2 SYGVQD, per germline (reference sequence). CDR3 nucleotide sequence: TGCGCCAGCAGTGTAGTCAGGTCCACCGGGGAGCTGTTTTTT. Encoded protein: CASSVVRSTGELFF.

CDR3 residues: CASSASGTSRETQYF. CDR3 in DNA: TGTGCCAGCAGCGCCTCCGGGACTAGCCGAGAGACCCAGTACTTC. V and J are TRBV11-2 and TRBJ2-5; 9 bases fit TRBD2. J was trimmed by 4 bases and V by 5 bases; bases with no gene match: 8. The germline gives CDR1 SGHAT, CDR2 FQNNGV. The CDR3 is 15 amino acids.

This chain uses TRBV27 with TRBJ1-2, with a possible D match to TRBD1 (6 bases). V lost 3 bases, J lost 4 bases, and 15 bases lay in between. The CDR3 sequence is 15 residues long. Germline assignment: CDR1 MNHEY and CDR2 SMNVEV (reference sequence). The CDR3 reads CASSLSGTLSYGYTF. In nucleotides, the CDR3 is TGTGCCAGCAGTTTGTCCGGGACACTTAGCTATGGCTACACCTTC.